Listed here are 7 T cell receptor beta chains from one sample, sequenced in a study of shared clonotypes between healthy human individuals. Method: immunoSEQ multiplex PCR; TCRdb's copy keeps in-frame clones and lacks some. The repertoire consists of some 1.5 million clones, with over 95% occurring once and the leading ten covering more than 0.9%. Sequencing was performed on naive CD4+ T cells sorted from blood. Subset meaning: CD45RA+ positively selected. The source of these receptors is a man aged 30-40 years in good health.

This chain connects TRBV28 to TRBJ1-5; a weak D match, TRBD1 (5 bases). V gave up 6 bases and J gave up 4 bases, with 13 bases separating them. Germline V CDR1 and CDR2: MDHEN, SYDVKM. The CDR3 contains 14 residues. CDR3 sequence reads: CASSTGPKNQPQHF. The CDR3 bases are TGTGCCAGCAGCACAGGCCCGAAGAATCAGCCCCAGCATTTT.

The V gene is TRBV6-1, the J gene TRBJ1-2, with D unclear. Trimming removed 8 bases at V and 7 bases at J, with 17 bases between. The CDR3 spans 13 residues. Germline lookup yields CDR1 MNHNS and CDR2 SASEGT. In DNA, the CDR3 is TGTGCCAGCTATCTCCTGGGAAGTTCTGGCTACACCTTC. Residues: CASYLLGSSGYTF.

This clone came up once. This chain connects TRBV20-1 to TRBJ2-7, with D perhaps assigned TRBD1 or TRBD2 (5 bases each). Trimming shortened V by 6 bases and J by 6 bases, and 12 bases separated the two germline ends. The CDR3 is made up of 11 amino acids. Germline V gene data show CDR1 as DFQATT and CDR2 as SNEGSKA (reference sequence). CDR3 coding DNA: TGCAGTGCCCCCTTTGGGGGCGAGCAGTACTTC. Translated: CSAPFGGEQYF.

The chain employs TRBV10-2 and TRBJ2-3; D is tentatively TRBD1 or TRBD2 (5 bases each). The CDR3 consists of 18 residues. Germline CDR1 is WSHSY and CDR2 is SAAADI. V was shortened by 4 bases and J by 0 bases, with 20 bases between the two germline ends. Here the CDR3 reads CASSGTGATIPSTDTQYF. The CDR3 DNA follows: TGCGCCAGCAGTGGGACCGGGGCTACAATCCCTAGCACAGATACGCAGTATTTT.

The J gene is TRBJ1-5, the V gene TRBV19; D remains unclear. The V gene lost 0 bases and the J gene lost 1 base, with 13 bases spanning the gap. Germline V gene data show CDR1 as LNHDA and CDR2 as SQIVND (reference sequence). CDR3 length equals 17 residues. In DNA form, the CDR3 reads TGTGCCAGTAGTATAGATCTATTTGGAGGGAGCAATCAGCCCCAGCATTTT. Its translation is CASSIDLFGGSNQPQHF.

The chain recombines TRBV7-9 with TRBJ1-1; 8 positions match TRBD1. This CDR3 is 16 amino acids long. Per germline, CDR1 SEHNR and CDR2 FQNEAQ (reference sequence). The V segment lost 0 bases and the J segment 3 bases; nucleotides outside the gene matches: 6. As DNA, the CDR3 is TGTGCCAGCAGCTTAGCCAGGGGGCATCGTGACACTGAAGCTTTCTTT. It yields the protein CASSLARGHRDTEAFF.

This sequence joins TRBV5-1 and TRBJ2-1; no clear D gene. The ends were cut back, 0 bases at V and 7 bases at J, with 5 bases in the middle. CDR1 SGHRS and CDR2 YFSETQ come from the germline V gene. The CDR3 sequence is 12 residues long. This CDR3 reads CASSLVSNEQFF. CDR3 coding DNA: TGCGCCAGCAGCTTGGTTAGTAATGAGCAGTTCTTC.